Listed below are T cell receptor beta chains from one sample, sequenced in a study of tumor and adjacent non-tumor tissue in lung cancer. TCRdb redid the calling of the multiplex PCR reads with MiXCR, one entry per CDR3 protein. The sample lists roughly 220,000 distinct CDR3 sequences; 71% were seen once. The sample comprised lung tumor tissue. The source is a man in his 60s with non-small cell lung cancer. Each CDR3 is given with its conserved first and last residue. Fields, in order: J gene, V gene, clone size, CDR3 protein. Rows may omit the clone size; those that give it use once, few, many or a size class.

TRBJ2-1,TRBV20-1,NA,CSVRSRGLYNEQFF
TRBJ2-3,TRBV11-2,NA,CAGSPVAGGSTDTQYF
TRBJ2-3,TRBV20-1,NA,CSAMDLPSGRARDTQYF
TRBJ1-1,TRBV29-1,NA,CSAQDGETEAFF
TRBJ2-7,TRBV4-2,many,CASSQDGTAYEQYF
TRBJ1-2,TRBV19,NA,CASMSPGLSRYGYTF
TRBJ2-1,TRBV12-5,many,CASGLVEGYNEQFF
TRBJ2-2,TRBV4-1,NA,CANSQDLGWDTGELFF
TRBJ2-7,TRBV11-2,NA,CASSFDWAAFTGGPYEEFF
TRBJ2-7,TRBV20-1,NA,CSAARLGAYEQYF
TRBJ1-1,TRBV20-1,few,CSATQGGMNTEAFF
TRBJ2-7,TRBV4-2,NA,CASSQENPGGSYEQYF
TRBJ2-1,TRBV4-1,NA,CASTQDLDRNSREGMKQFF
TRBJ2-3,TRBV5-1,NA,CASSLLCRSPDTDTQYF
TRBJ2-1,TRBV11-1,NA,CTSSDRSYTEQFF
TRBJ2-5,TRBV6-5,many,CASSSPRGQGETQYF
TRBJ2-7,TRBV20-1,NA,CSAAARAVGTYEQCF
TRBJ2-5,TRBV11-2,NA,CVSTSTGEVTQCF
TRBJ2-6,TRBV4-3,NA,CVSSQDAVSGANVLTF
TRBJ1-1,TRBV24-1,NA,CATSEGQGVGNTEAFF
TRBJ2-1,TRBV20-1,few,CSARPTGTRRGNEQFF
TRBJ1-6,TRBV11-2,NA,CASSTEVQGSYNSPLHF
TRBJ2-1,TRBV12-3/TRBV12-4,few,CASTGTSGRGSYNEQFF
TRBJ2-4,TRBV6-1,NA,CASSEAYRDFQYF
TRBJ2-5,TRBV5-4,NA,CGNSVLGGMRETQYF
TRBJ2-2,TRBV29-1,NA,CSVFTPGQANTGELFF
TRBJ2-1,TRBV12-3/TRBV12-4,NA,CASRRLAGDSNEQFF
TRBJ2-2,TRBV6-2/TRBV6-3,NA,CASSYILGTSHTGELFF
TRBJ1-4,TRBV20-1,NA,CSARKGAREKLFF
TRBJ1-2,TRBV6-6,NA,CASSETEAYGYTF
TRBJ1-3,TRBV20-1,many,CSARDTPGVGNTIYF
TRBJ2-3,TRBV4-2,NA,CASKLRRLRRPRTDAQYF
TRBJ1-6,TRBV20-1,NA,CSTRTDQDSYNSPLHF
TRBJ2-5,TRBV12-3/TRBV12-4,NA,CASSLGLTWKETQYF
TRBJ1-6,TRBV7-9,NA,CASSSALRHGQAAYSPLHF
TRBJ1-4,TRBV4-2,NA,CTSSPWDSSNEKLFF
TRBJ1-2,TRBV6-1,NA,CASSEGRGSLNYGYTF
TRBJ2-7,TRBV20-1,few,CSASAGQTYEQYF
TRBJ2-1,TRBV11-3,NA,CASSLVARPNEKFF
TRBJ1-2,TRBV7-8,NA,CATQQGVHGYTF
TRBJ2-1,TRBV11-2,NA,CASTPYGVANGVYNEQFF
TRBJ2-5,TRBV6-5,NA,CASSDLGTPGETQYF
TRBJ2-1,TRBV6-5,NA,CAISFTRGLAGNMGFNEQFF
TRBJ2-2,TRBV12-3/TRBV12-4,many,CASRNSTNTGELFF
TRBJ1-2,TRBV20-1,NA,CSARDLGSDYGYTF
TRBJ2-1,TRBV6-1,NA,CASSDRTSGLGNEQFF
TRBJ2-3,TRBV11-2,once,CASTREGRGRSTDTEYF
TRBJ1-2,TRBV20-1,many,CSAGGQSYGYTF
TRBJ2-2,TRBV24-1,NA,CATSDVTVNTGELFF
TRBJ2-1,TRBV6-1,NA,CASREDFLYNEQFF
TRBJ1-1,TRBV20-1,NA,CSASISRGTEAFF
TRBJ2-3,TRBV5-4,NA,CPSRSGGYTDTQYF
TRBJ2-5,TRBV4-1,NA,CASRSSGVRSQETQYF
TRBJ2-1,TRBV14,NA,CASSQRGDPYNEQFF
TRBJ1-5,TRBV20-1,NA,CSARVGLHSNQPQHF
NA,TRBV28,NA,CASSLFGTSGRLYEQFF
TRBJ2-2,TRBV20-1,many,CSARPILWRSTGELFF
TRBJ2-3,TRBV6-5,NA,CASSTLAGRLTDTQYF
TRBJ2-4,TRBV20-1,NA,CSTRAVDRALQVTKNIQYF